The 10 T cell receptor beta chains below come from one sample, sequenced in a study of OX40 agonist ivuxolimab in advanced cancers. TCRdb keeps only in-frame clones here, not all; method: immunoSEQ multiplex PCR. Here the sample spans around 90,000 clones, 80% to 90% being singletons. The sequencing here drew on CD4+ or CD8+ T cells sorted from blood, taken in a trial of the OX40 agonist ivuxolimab. The receptors were sampled from an adult with an advanced solid tumor such as melanoma, head and neck, liver or kidney cancer.

The rearrangement links TRBV5-1 to TRBJ2-3; 9 positions match TRBD2. V lost 0 bases to trimming and J lost 3 bases; unmatched junction nucleotides: 8. The CDR3 consists of 17 residues. Germline V gene sequence: CDR1 SGHRS, CDR2 YFSETQ. As DNA, the CDR3 is TGCGCCAGCAGCTTGGCGTCGACTAGCGGACGGACAGATACGCAGTATTTT. Protein sequence: CASSLASTSGRTDTQYF. Filled out from reference TRBV5-1 and TRBJ2-3, the complete variable domain reads KAGVTQTPRYLIKTRGQQVTLSCSPISGHRSVSWYQQTPGQGLQFLFEYFSETQRNKGNFPGRFSGRQFSNSRSEMNVSTLELGDSALYLCASSLASTSGRTDTQYFGPGTRLTVL.

The chain uses TRBV2 and TRBJ1-5, with D maybe TRBD1 (5 bases). The germline V gene encodes CDR1 SNHLY and CDR2 FYNNEI. V lost 7 bases and J 8 bases, leaving 21 bases between the germline ends. The CDR3 contains 15 residues. The chain's CDR3 is CASNNQGPSPKPQHF. CDR3 nucleotide sequence: TGTGCCAGCAATAACCAGGGACCGTCGCCTAAGCCCCAGCATTTT.

The chain recombines TRBV19 with TRBJ2-3; D is perhaps TRBD2 (5 bases). V was clipped by 0 bases and J by 2 bases, with 15 bases between them. The CDR3 loop spans 17 amino acids. Germline CDR1 reads LNHDA; CDR2 reads SQIVND (reference sequence). CDR3 protein: CASSIDQSRLFTDTQYF. CDR3 DNA sequence: TGTGCCAGTAGTATAGATCAGTCTAGACTATTCACAGATACGCAGTATTTT.

This clone occurred a few times. J is TRBJ1-1 and V is TRBV11-1, with 7 bases that match TRBD1. Germline loops: CDR1 SGHAT, CDR2 FQDESV (reference sequence). The CDR3 consists of 12 residues. J was trimmed by 10 bases and V by 1 base; bases with no gene match: 3. The CDR3 sequence: CASSLEQGTAFF. DNA for the CDR3: TGTGCCAGCAGCTTAGAACAGGGGACAGCTTTCTTT.

The chain is built from TRBV6-7 and TRBJ2-7; TRBD2 aligns across 8 bases. TRBV6-7 belongs to the ORF category, with a function that is uncertain. J gave up 2 bases and V 1 base, and 1 base lay outside the gene matches. This CDR3 is 14 amino acids long. CDR3 loop: CASSYWRGAYEQYF. The CDR3 coding sequence is TGTGCCAGCAGTTACTGGCGGGGGGCCTACGAGCAGTACTTC.

The rearrangement uses TRBV27 and TRBJ1-6; tentatively, D is TRBD1 (5 bases). The CDR3 is 20 residues long. V dropped 5 bases and J dropped 8 bases, with 31 bases sitting between them. CDR1 MNHEY and CDR2 SMNVEV come from the germline V gene (reference sequence). The CDR3: CASSLRLGGAGDLLHSPLHF. The CDR3 nucleotides read TGTGCCAGCAGTCTACGCCTGGGGGGAGCTGGCGACCTCCTGCATTCACCCCTCCACTTT.

This chain uses TRBV5-1 with TRBJ1-6; D call uncertain. Trimming removed 0 bases at V and 0 bases at J, with 7 bases between. CDR3 size: 16 residues. Germline CDR1 SGHRS, CDR2 YFSETQ. The CDR3 sequence: CASSLGISSYNSPLHF. The CDR3 DNA follows: TGCGCCAGCAGCTTGGGGATCAGCTCCTATAATTCACCCCTCCACTTT. Supplemented by reference TRBV5-1 and TRBJ1-6, the full variable domain reads KAGVTQTPRYLIKTRGQQVTLSCSPISGHRSVSWYQQTPGQGLQFLFEYFSETQRNKGNFPGRFSGRQFSNSRSEMNVSTLELGDSALYLCASSLGISSYNSPLHFGNGTRLTVT.

This rearrangement joins TRBV27 to TRBJ1-1; 8 nucleotides match TRBD1. This CDR3 has 15 residues. Germline CDR1 is MNHEY and CDR2 is SMNVEV (reference sequence). Germline trimming cut 6 bases from V and 5 bases from J; bases unmatched to any gene: 11. CDR3: CASRSGGPLGTEAFF. CDR3 nucleotide sequence: TGTGCCAGCAGATCAGGGGGCCCCCTTGGTACTGAAGCTTTCTTT.

The chain joins TRBV30 to TRBJ2-3; D unclear. Between the trimmed V and J ends, which lost 2 bases and 1 base, there was a span of 4 bases. CDR1 is GTSNPN, CDR2 SVGIG, per germline (reference sequence). The CDR3 length is 12 residues. CDR3 bases: TGTGCCTGGAGTCCAGGCACAGATACGCAGTATTTT. Translating gives CAWSPGTDTQYF.

V is TRBV30 and J is TRBJ2-3, with D unclear. V was pared by 4 bases and J by 5 bases, with 10 bases between. Germline V gives CDR1 GTSNPN, CDR2 SVGIG (reference sequence). CDR3 length: 12 residues. CDR3 protein: CAWIKERDTQYF. CDR3 sequence (DNA): TGTGCCTGGATTAAGGAGAGAGATACGCAGTATTTT.